This is a list of T cell receptor beta chains from one sample in a study of blood T cell repertoires in COVID-19. Sequenced by immunoSEQ multiplex PCR; TCRdb stores in-frame clones only, minus some. The repertoire holds about 300,000 clones, with about nine tenths as singletons. The sequencing sample was made of PBMCs or T cells enriched from blood (not recorded which). These receptors came from a man aged 60 to 75 who had recovered from COVID-19. Each CDR3 is given with its conserved first and last residue. D genes are given only for firm matches. Clone size is not always given. Where it is, it says once, few, many or a class for expanded clones.

D gene,clone size,V gene,J gene,CDR3 DNA,CDR3 protein
.,.,TRBV2,TRBJ1-4,TGTGCCAGCAGTGCAGGTCTCAGTGAAAAACTGTTTTTT,CASSAGLSEKLFF
.,.,TRBV7-9,TRBJ2-1,TGTGCCAGCAGTTCTATTCACCGGGAGACCGGCTACAATGAGCAGTTCTTC,CASSSIHRETGYNEQFF
TRBD2,.,TRBV18,TRBJ2-2,TGTGCCAGCTCACCACCCCTAGCGGTGAACACCGGGGAGCTGTTTTTT,CASSPPLAVNTGELFF
TRBD2,.,TRBV7-2,TRBJ2-3,TGTGCCAGCAGCCAGAGGACTAGAGCTGGAGATACGCAGTATTTT,CASSQRTRAGDTQYF
TRBD1,once,TRBV27,TRBJ2-2,TGTGCCAGCAGTTTATCGATTCTCTTCCAGGCCAGGGGGATGAGTACCGGGGAGCTGTTTTTT,CASSLSILFQARGMSTGELFF
.,.,TRBV7-3,TRBJ1-6,TGTGCCAGCAGCTTGTACAGTTCCTATAATTCACCCCTCCACTTT,CASSLYSSYNSPLHF
TRBD1,.,TRBV5-4,TRBJ1-2,TGTGCCAGCAGCTCCGCCCCGACAGGGGGCCTCTATGGCTACACCTTC,CASSSAPTGGLYGYTF
TRBD1,.,TRBV28,TRBJ2-5,TGTGCCAGCAGCTCGGGACAGGGTAGAGAGACCCAGTACTTC,CASSSGQGRETQYF
.,.,TRBV28,TRBJ1-3,TGTGCCAGCAGTTCACCCGGAGGGCTCTCTGGAAACACCATATATTTT,CASSSPGGLSGNTIYF
.,once,TRBV25-1,TRBJ2-7,TGTGCCAGCAGTGACCCAGCGGGCCTCTCCTACGAGCAGTACTTC,CASSDPAGLSYEQYF
TRBD2,once,TRBV7-2,TRBJ2-1,TGTGCCAGCAGCTTAGATGGAGCGGGGTACTACAATGAGCAGTTCTTC,CASSLDGAGYYNEQFF
TRBD1,few,TRBV3-1/TRBV3-2,TRBJ2-1,TGTGCCAGCAGCTCCGGGACAGGGGGTAACGATGAGCAGTTCTTC,CASSSGTGGNDEQFF
TRBD2,.,TRBV19,TRBJ2-3,TGTGCCACCAAAACTAGCGGGAGGGATACGCAGTATTTT,CATKTSGRDTQYF
.,.,TRBV28,TRBJ1-2,TGTGCCAGCAGCAGATATTATGGCTACACCTTC,CASSRYYGYTF
TRBD2,.,TRBV29-1,TRBJ2-5,TGCAGCGTTCGGGGGGGCCAAGAGACCCAGTACTTC,CSVRGGQETQYF
TRBD1,.,TRBV2,TRBJ2-7,TGTGCCAGCAGTGGCGCAGGGGGCAGAGGTGGGGAGCAGTACTTC,CASSGAGGRGGEQYF
TRBD2,once,TRBV3-1/TRBV3-2,TRBJ2-2,TGTGCCAGCAGCCCCTTATTGACTAGCGGATCCACCGGGGAGCTGTTTTTT,CASSPLLTSGSTGELFF
.,.,TRBV6-5,TRBJ1-2,TGTGCCAGCACCCCGAAGGGGGGGCCCCACTATGGCTACACCTTC,CASTPKGGPHYGYTF
TRBD1,.,TRBV18,TRBJ2-3,TGTGCCAGCTCACGGCAAACAGGGGAATCGGATACGCAGTATTTT,CASSRQTGESDTQYF
TRBD1,.,TRBV7-9,TRBJ1-1,TGTGCCAGCAGCTTAAATCCCTTAAACAACCGGGACAGAAGAACTGAAGCTTTCTTT,CASSLNPLNNRDRRTEAFF
TRBD1,.,TRBV5-1,TRBJ1-4,TGCGCCAGCAGCCACGACAGGGGGCGACGAACTAATGAAAAACTGTTTTTT,CASSHDRGRRTNEKLFF
.,.,TRBV3-1/TRBV3-2,TRBJ2-1,TGTGCCAGCAGCCAACACGGCAGCGGAAAGTACAATGAGCAGTTCTTC,CASSQHGSGKYNEQFF
.,.,TRBV7-9,TRBJ2-1,TGTGCCAGCACCGCGTACAATGAGCAGTTCTTC,CASTAYNEQFF
.,.,TRBV16,TRBJ1-1,TGTGCCAGCAGCCAAGCCCGGGGGAACACTGAAGCTTTCTTT,CASSQARGNTEAFF
.,.,TRBV18,TRBJ2-1,TGTGCCAGCTCACCACCACCAGGCGAGCAGTTCTTC,CASSPPPGEQFF
TRBD1,.,TRBV14,TRBJ2-3,TGTGCCAGCAGCCATTTCACAGGGGCGAGCACAGATACGCAGTATTTT,CASSHFTGASTDTQYF
.,once,TRBV2,TRBJ1-3,TGTGCCAGCGAGTCGGAGGCTGGAAACACCATATATTTT,CASESEAGNTIYF
.,.,TRBV9,TRBJ1-3,TGTGCCAGCAGCGTACGACATACCTCTGGAAACACCATATATTTT,CASSVRHTSGNTIYF
.,.,TRBV3-1/TRBV3-2,TRBJ2-5,TGTGCCAGCAGCAACCTACACGGGCAAGAGACCCAGTACTTC,CASSNLHGQETQYF
TRBD1,.,TRBV7-3,TRBJ1-2,TGTGCCAGCAGCGCTGGGACAGGGTATGGCTACACCTTC,CASSAGTGYGYTF
.,.,TRBV27,TRBJ2-2,TGTGCCAGCACCTTGGACAGCCCTGCTACCGGGGAGCTGTTTTTT,CASTLDSPATGELFF
TRBD2,.,TRBV7-2,TRBJ2-5,TGTGCCAGCAGCTTAGCGACTAGCTTAAGGGAGACCCAGTACTTC,CASSLATSLRETQYF
TRBD2,.,TRBV7-2,TRBJ2-7,TGTGCCAGCAGCTTACAGGTCGGGACTAGCGGGAGGGCCTACGAGCAGTACTTC,CASSLQVGTSGRAYEQYF
.,.,TRBV5-4,TRBJ1-2,TGTGCCAGCAGCCCGACCACCGACAGCTATGGCTACACCTTC,CASSPTTDSYGYTF
.,.,TRBV6-5,TRBJ2-7,TGTGCCAGCAGTTCCCCGGGGATGCCATATTACGAGCAGTACTTC,CASSSPGMPYYEQYF
.,.,TRBV28,TRBJ1-5,TGTGCCAGCAGTTTAGTGGTGGCAACCGGCAATCAGCCCCAGCATTTT,CASSLVVATGNQPQHF